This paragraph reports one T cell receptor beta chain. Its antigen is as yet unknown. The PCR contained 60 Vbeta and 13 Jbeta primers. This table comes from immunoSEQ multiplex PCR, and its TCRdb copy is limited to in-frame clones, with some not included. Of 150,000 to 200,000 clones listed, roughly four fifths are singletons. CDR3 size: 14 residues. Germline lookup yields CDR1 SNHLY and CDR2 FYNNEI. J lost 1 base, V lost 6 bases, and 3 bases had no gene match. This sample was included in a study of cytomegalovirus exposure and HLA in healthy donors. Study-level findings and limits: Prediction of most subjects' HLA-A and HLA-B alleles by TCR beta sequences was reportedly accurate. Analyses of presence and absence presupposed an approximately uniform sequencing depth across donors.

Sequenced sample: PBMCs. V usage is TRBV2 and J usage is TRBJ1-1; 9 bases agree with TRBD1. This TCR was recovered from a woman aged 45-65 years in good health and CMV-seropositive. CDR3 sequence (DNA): TGTGCCAGCAGACAGGGGGCGAAGAACACTGAAGCTTTCTTT. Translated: CASRQGAKNTEAFF.